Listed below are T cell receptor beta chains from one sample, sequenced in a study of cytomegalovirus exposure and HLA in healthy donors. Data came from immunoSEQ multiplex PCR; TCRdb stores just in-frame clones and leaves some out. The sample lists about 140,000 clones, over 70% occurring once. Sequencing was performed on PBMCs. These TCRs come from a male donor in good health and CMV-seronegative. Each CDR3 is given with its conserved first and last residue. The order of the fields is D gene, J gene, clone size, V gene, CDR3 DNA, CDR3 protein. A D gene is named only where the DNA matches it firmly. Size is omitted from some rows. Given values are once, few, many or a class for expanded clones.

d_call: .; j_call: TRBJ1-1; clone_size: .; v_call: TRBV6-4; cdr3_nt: TGTGCCAGCAGGAGTTCCATGAACACTGAAGCTTTCTTT; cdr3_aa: CASRSSMNTEAFF
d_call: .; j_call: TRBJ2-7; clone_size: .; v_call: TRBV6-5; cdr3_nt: TGTGCCAGCAGTTACGCGGGACAGAGGTACGAGCAGTACTTC; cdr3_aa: CASSYAGQRYEQYF
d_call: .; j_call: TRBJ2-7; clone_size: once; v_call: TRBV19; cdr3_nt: TGTGCCAGTACCCTGAGTGCCATTGGAGGACTGGAATACGAGCAGTACTTC; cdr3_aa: CASTLSAIGGLEYEQYF
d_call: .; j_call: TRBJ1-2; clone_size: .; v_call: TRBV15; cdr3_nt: TGTGCCACCAGCGCCCCCGGGAAGAACTATGGCTACACCTTC; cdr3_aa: CATSAPGKNYGYTF
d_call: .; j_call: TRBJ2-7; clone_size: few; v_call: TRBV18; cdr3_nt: TGTGCCAGCTCACCCCCCACAAAGACCTACGAGCAGTACTTC; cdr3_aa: CASSPPTKTYEQYF
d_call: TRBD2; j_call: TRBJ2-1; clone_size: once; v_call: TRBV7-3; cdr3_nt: TGTGCCAGCAGCGCCTGGGGGGGCAATGAGCAGTTCTTC; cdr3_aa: CASSAWGGNEQFF
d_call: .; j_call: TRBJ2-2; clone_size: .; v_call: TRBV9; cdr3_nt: TGTGCCAGCAGCGCTGGACAGCATGGGGAGCTGTTTTTT; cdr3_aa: CASSAGQHGELFF
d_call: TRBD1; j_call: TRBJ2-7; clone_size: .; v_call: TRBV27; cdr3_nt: TGTGCCAGCAGTTTAGGACAGGGGGGCACCTACGAGCAGTACTTC; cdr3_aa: CASSLGQGGTYEQYF
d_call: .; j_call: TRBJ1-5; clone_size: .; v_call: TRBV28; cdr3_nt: TGTGCCAGCAGTTTTTCCCGACAGCAGCCCCAGCATTTT; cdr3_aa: CASSFSRQQPQHF
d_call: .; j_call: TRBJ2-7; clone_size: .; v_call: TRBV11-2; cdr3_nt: TGTGCCAGCAGCTTAGGGGGTTTCGGGAGCTCCTACGAGCAGTACTTC; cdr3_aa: CASSLGGFGSSYEQYF
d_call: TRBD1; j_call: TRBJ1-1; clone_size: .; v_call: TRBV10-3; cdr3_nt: TGTGCCATCAGTGAGTCGAGACAGGGGACTGAAGCTTTCTTT; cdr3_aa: CAISESRQGTEAFF
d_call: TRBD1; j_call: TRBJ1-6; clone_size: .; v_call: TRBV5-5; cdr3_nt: TGTGCCAGCAGCTTTGATTCGACAGGGGGTAATTCACCCCTCCACTTT; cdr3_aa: CASSFDSTGGNSPLHF
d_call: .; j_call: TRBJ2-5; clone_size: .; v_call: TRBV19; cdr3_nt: TGTGCCAGTAGTAATTTGATAGGGGCAGAGACCCAGTACTTC; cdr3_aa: CASSNLIGAETQYF
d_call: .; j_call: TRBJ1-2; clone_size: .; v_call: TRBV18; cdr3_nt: TGTGCCAGCTCACCACAGGGGCGGAACTATGGCTACACCTTC; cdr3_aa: CASSPQGRNYGYTF
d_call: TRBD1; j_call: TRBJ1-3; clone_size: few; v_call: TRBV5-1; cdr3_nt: TGCGCCAGCAGCTTCGGGACAGGGAGCAACACCATATATTTT; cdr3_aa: CASSFGTGSNTIYF
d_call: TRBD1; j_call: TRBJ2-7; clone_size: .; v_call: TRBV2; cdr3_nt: TGTGCCAGCAGTTCCCGGGACAGGGGTACCTACGAGCAGTACTTC; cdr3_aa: CASSSRDRGTYEQYF
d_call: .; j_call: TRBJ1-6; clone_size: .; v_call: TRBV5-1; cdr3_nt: TGCGCCAGCAGTTCCACAGAGTACCATAATTCACCCCTCCACTTT; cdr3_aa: CASSSTEYHNSPLHF
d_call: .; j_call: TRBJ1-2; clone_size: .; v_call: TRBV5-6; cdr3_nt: TGTGCCAGCAGCTTGGTGGAGGGCCATGGGGGCTACACCTTC; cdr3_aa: CASSLVEGHGGYTF
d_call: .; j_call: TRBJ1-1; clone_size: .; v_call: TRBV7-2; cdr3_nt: TGTGCCAGCAGCTTAATCTTAGGGATAGGACAGAGGAACACTGAAGCTTTCTTT; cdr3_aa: CASSLILGIGQRNTEAFF
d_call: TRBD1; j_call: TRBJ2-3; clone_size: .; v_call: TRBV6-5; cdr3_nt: TGTGCCATCGGGGACAGGGAAACAGATACGCAGTATTTT; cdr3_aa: CAIGDRETDTQYF
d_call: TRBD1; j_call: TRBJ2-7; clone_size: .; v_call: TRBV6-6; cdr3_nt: TGTGCCAGCAGGCGGGGACAGGGGGCCTACGAGCAGTACTTC; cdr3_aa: CASRRGQGAYEQYF
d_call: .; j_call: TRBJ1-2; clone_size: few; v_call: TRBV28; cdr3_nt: TGTGCCAGCAGTTCCCCTTGGGCCAGTGGCTACACCTTC; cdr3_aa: CASSSPWASGYTF
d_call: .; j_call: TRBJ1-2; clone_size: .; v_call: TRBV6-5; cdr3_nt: TGTGCCAGCAGTTCCGGCGGCGGGGGCTACACCTTC; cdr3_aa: CASSSGGGGYTF
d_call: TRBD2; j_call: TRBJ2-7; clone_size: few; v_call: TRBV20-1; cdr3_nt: TGCAGTGCTAGAGCACTCGGGGGGAAGTACTTC; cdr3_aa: CSARALGGKYF
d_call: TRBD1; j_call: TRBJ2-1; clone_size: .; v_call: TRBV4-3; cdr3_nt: TGCGCCAGCAGCCAAGGCCACTTGGGGGCGACAGGGGGTGAGCAGTTCTTC; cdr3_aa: CASSQGHLGATGGEQFF
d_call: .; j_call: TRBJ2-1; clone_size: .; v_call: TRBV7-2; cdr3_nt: TGTGCCAGCAGCACTAGGACGGCGAATGAGCAGTTCTTC; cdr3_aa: CASSTRTANEQFF
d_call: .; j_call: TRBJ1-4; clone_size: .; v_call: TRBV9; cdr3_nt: TGTGCCAGCAGCCAAAGCGGGGGGCAACTGTTTTTT; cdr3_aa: CASSQSGGQLFF
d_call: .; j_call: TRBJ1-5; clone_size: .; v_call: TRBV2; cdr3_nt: TGTGCCAGCAGTGAATCCGACAGACGAAATCAGCCCCAGCATTTT; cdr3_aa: CASSESDRRNQPQHF
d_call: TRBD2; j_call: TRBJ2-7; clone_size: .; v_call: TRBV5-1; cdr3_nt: TGCGCCAGCAGCTTGGCCCCGGGTGGGGCTAGCGGGCGATCCTACGAGCAGTACTTC; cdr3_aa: CASSLAPGGASGRSYEQYF
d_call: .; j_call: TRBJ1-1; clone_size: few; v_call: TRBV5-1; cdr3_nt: TGCGCCAGCAGCTTGGGAGGGCCCGGACGGGAAGCTTTCTTT; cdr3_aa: CASSLGGPGREAFF
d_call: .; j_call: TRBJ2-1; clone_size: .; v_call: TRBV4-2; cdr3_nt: TGTGCCAGCAGCCGCGGAGGGGGCTTCGATGAGCAGTTCTTC; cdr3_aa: CASSRGGGFDEQFF
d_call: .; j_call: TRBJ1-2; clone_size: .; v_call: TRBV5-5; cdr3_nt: TGTGCCAGCAGCGGGTCGGGGGACTTGTATGGCTACACCTTC; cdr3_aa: CASSGSGDLYGYTF
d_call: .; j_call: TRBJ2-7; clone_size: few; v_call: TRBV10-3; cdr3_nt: TGTGCCATCAGTGAGGGCGGCTTCTCCTACGAGCAGTACTTC; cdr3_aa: CAISEGGFSYEQYF
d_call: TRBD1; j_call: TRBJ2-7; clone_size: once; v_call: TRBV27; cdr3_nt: TGTGCCAGCAGTTTATTCTCCTCGGGACAGGGCCTCTACGAGCAGTACTTC; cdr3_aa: CASSLFSSGQGLYEQYF
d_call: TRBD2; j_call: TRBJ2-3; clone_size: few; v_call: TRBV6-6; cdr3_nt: TGTGCCAGCAGACTAGCGGGGGGCCGGAGCACAGATACGCAGTATTTT; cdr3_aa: CASRLAGGRSTDTQYF
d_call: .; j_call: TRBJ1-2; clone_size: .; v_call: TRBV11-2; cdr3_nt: TGTGCCAGCAGCACAGTAAATGATAACTATGGCTACACCTTC; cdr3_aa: CASSTVNDNYGYTF
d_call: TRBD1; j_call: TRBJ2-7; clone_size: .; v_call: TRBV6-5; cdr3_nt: TGTGCCAGCAGTTACGCAACAGGGGGCTCCTACGAGCAGTACTTC; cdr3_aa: CASSYATGGSYEQYF
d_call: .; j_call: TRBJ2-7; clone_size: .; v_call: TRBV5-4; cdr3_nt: TGTGCCAGCAGCGGTGGACAGGGAGGGAGGTTTGAGCAGTACTTC; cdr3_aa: CASSGGQGGRFEQYF
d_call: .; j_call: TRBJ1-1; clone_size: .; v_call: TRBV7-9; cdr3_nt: TGTGCCAGCAGCTTACTCCCCGGGCAGGGCCGGAACACTGAAGCTTTCTTT; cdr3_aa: CASSLLPGQGRNTEAFF
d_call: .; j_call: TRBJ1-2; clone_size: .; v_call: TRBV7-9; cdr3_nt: TGTGCCAGCAGCTTAGTTATGGCAGATTACTATGGCTACACCTTC; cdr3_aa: CASSLVMADYYGYTF
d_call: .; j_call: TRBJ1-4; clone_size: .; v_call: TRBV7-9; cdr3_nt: TGTGCCAGCAGCCATACGCGGGGAAGGGTGTTTTTT; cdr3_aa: CASSHTRGRVFF
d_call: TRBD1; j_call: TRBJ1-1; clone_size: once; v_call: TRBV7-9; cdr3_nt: TGTGCCAGCAGCTTAGCGAGGGACAGGGGCCGCACTGAAGCTTTCTTT; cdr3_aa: CASSLARDRGRTEAFF
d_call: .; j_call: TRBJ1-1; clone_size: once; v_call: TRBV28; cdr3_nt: TGTGCCAGCAGTTTAAGGGGCAGGGCTGAAGCTTTCTTT; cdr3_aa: CASSLRGRAEAFF
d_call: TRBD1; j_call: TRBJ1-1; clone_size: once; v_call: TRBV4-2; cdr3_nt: TGTGCCAGCAGCCAAGGGGACAGTCGGAGGGGGGAAGCTTTCTTT; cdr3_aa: CASSQGDSRRGEAFF
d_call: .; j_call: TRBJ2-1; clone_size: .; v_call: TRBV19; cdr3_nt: TGTGCCAGTAGTATGCAGTGGCGGGGTTCCCCCGAGCAGTTCTTC; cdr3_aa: CASSMQWRGSPEQFF
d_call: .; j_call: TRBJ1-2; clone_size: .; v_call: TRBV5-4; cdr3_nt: TGTGCCAGCAGCTTGTCAGTTTCAGGGGCGAAATATGGCTACACCTTC; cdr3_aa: CASSLSVSGAKYGYTF